A single sample gave rise to the 24 T cell receptor beta chains below, sequenced in a study of somatic mutations in cytotoxic T cells in rheumatoid arthritis. The assay was immunoSEQ multiplex PCR, and TCRdb's table has in-frame clones only and misses some. This sample yields 15,000 to 20,000 clones, of which roughly four fifths are seen a single time; about a tenth belongs to the top ten. Input material: CD8+ T cells sorted from blood. The receptors come from a man younger than 30 with rheumatoid arthritis.

The V call is TRBV10-2, the J call TRBJ2-1; the D call may be TRBD1 or TRBD2 (5 bases each). With 10 bases removed from V and 9 bases from J, the gap between germline ends came to 13 bases. The germline gives CDR1 WSHSY, CDR2 SAAADI. The CDR3 has 11 residues. The CDR3 coding sequence is TGCGCCACCTCGGGGACGGGTGAGCAGTTCTTC. Translating gives CATSGTGEQFF.

The J gene is TRBJ1-2, the V gene TRBV27, with 8 bases matching TRBD1. Unmatched junction bases numbered 4, after V lost 2 bases and J lost 8 bases. The germline gives CDR1 MNHEY, CDR2 SMNVEV (reference sequence). There are 13 residues in the CDR3. The CDR3 DNA is TGTGCCAGCAGTTTACAGGGGGCGCGGGGCTACACCTTC. This translates into CASSLQGARGYTF.

J is TRBJ1-4 and V is TRBV13; D possibly corresponds to TRBD1 (5 bases). Germline assignment: CDR1 PRHDT and CDR2 FYEKMQ (reference sequence). V was pared by 1 base and J by 3 bases, with 9 bases between. The CDR3 loop spans 15 amino acids. The CDR3 loop reads CASSLERGPNEKLFF. The DNA of the CDR3 is TGTGCCAGCAGCTTAGAAAGGGGCCCTAATGAAAAACTGTTTTTT. Variable domain in full (rest from reference TRBV13 and TRBJ1-4): AAGVIQSPRHLIKEKRETATLKCYPIPRHDTVYWYQQGPGQDPQFLISFYEKMQSDKGSIPDRFSAQQFSDYHSELNMSSLELGDSALYFCASSLERGPNEKLFFGSGTQLSVL.

The J gene is TRBJ2-7, the V gene TRBV7-2, with 7 bases lining up with TRBD2. CDR3 length equals 15 residues. Germline V lookup: CDR1 SGHTA, CDR2 FQGNSA. Trimming cost V 1 base and J 2 bases; bases outside gene matches: 5. CDR3 residues: CASSLGPGTTYEQYF. Written as DNA, the CDR3 is TGTGCCAGCAGCTTAGGGCCAGGGACTACCTACGAGCAGTACTTC.

The chain couples TRBV28 to TRBJ1-2; 11 positions match TRBD1. Germline CDR1 and CDR2: MDHEN and SYDVKM. Trimming removed 4 bases from V and 7 bases from J; junction bases left unmatched: 8. The CDR3 is 15 amino acids. Here the CDR3 DNA reads TGTGCCAGCAGTTCACCGGGACAGGGGGTCGGTGGCTACACCTTC. As protein: CASSSPGQGVGGYTF.

The chain links TRBV10-3 to TRBJ2-5, with D perhaps matching TRBD1 (6 bases). The J call may not be correct, given that the DNA end is closer to TRBJ2-7. This CDR3 has 13 residues. In germline, CDR1 is ENHRY, CDR2 SYGVKD. CDR3 nucleotide sequence: TGTGCTACAGGGAATTCTGGAGTCTACGAGCAGTACTTC. Translated, it gives CATGNSGVYEQYF.

The chain carries TRBV9 and TRBJ1-2, with D possibly matching TRBD1 (5 bases). The CDR3 sequence is 16 residues long. Germline CDR1 and CDR2: SGDLS and YYNGEE. V lost 1 base and J lost 1, with 14 bases in between. This CDR3 is CASSVTRVGFNYGYTF. The CDR3 region has the DNA TGTGCCAGCAGCGTAACCAGGGTGGGATTTAACTATGGCTACACCTTC.

The gene calls are TRBV7-3 and TRBJ2-3, with 8 bases matching TRBD2. The CDR3 runs 15 residues. Germline V gives CDR1 SGHTA, CDR2 FQGTGA. V gave up 5 bases and J gave up 6 bases; unmatched junction bases: 10. This chain's CDR3 is CASSHSGGGVDTQYF. The DNA of the CDR3 is TGTGCCAGCAGCCACAGCGGGGGAGGGGTCGATACGCAGTATTTT.

V usage is TRBV28 and J usage is TRBJ2-1; weak D call: TRBD1 (6 bases). Trimming removed 6 bases from V and 2 bases from J, with 14 bases in between. CDR1 and CDR2 (germline): MDHEN, SYDVKM. The CDR3 sequence is 15 residues long. The CDR3 coding sequence is TGTGCCAGCAGGTACAGGGCTTCCCCCTACAATGAGCAGTTCTTC. Protein sequence: CASRYRASPYNEQFF.

This chain uses TRBV9 with TRBJ2-1; no clear D gene. Trimming took 2 bases from V and 9 from J, leaving 12 bases between them. The length of the CDR3 is 13 residues. The germline V gene encodes CDR1 SGDLS and CDR2 YYNGEE. The CDR3 sequence is CASSVYIESEQFF. CDR3 bases: TGTGCCAGCAGCGTCTATATTGAGTCTGAGCAGTTCTTC.

The V call is TRBV28, the J call TRBJ2-7; D uncertain. V lost 6 bases and J lost 0, with 6 bases in between. The CDR3 consists of 12 residues. Germline values: CDR1 MDHEN, CDR2 SYDVKM. The CDR3 DNA sequence: TGTGCCAGCAGAAGGACCTCCTACGAGCAGTACTTC. Protein sequence: CASRRTSYEQYF.

This clone was picked up one time. The CDR3 bases are TGTGCCAGCAGACTGACAGGGCGGCCTGAAGCTTTCTTT. It encodes CASRLTGRPEAFF. The rearrangement uses TRBV6-1 and TRBJ1-1, with 7 bases lining up with TRBD1. V shed 6 bases, J shed 6 bases, and the junction held 7 bases outside the gene matches. The CDR3 spans 13 residues. Germline-derived CDR1 and CDR2 are MNHNS and SASEGT.

V is TRBV25-1 and J is TRBJ2-7, with D perhaps matching TRBD1 or TRBD2 (6 bases each). Germline loops: CDR1 MGHDK, CDR2 SYGVNS. V lost 4 bases, J lost 7 bases, and 11 bases lay in between. The CDR3 has 12 amino acids. This chain's CDR3 is CASSGGATEQYF. The CDR3 DNA reads as TGTGCCAGCAGTGGGGGGGCTACTGAGCAGTACTTC.

V usage is TRBV10-1 and J usage is TRBJ2-3, with unresolved D. V shed 3 bases and J shed 3 bases, with 10 bases lying between them. The CDR3 sequence is 14 residues long. The V gene's germline CDR1 is WNHNN and CDR2 SYGVQD (reference sequence). CDR3 bases: TGCGCCAGCAGTGACAGCCGAATTACAGATACGCAGTATTTT. The encoded protein is CASSDSRITDTQYF.

This clone was seen more than once but under ten times. The chain carries TRBV28 and TRBJ1-1; D remains unclear. This CDR3 has 13 residues. Looked up from germline, CDR1 is MDHEN and CDR2 is SYDVKM. Trimming took off 8 bases at V and 1 base at J, with 11 bases between the two ends. The DNA of the CDR3 is TGTGCCAGCGTGCGGAGGAGGAACACTGAAGCTTTCTTT. This sequence encodes CASVRRRNTEAFF.

The chain couples TRBV11-2 to TRBJ2-5; tentatively, D is TRBD2 (5 bases). Germline loops: CDR1 SGHAT, CDR2 FQNNGV. The CDR3 covers 12 residues. The V end was cut by 5 bases, the J end by 2 bases, with 6 bases between. CDR3: CASSREQETQYF. In DNA form, the CDR3 reads TGTGCCAGCAGCCGGGAACAAGAGACCCAGTACTTC. Complete variable domain (other parts from reference TRBV11-2 and TRBJ2-5): EAGVAQSPRYKIIEKRQSVAFWCNPISGHATLYWYQQILGQGPKLLIQFQNNGVVDDSQLPKDRFSAERLKGVDSTLKIQPAKLEDSAVYLCASSREQETQYFGPGTRLLVL.

V gene TRBV18 combines with J gene TRBJ2-2, with 10 bases lining up with TRBD1. This CDR3 spans 14 amino acids. From germline, CDR1 is KGHSH and CDR2 LQKENI. The J segment lost 7 bases and the V segment lost 3 bases, leaving 2 bases of the junction unmatched. This CDR3 is CASSPGQGIGELFF. CDR3 sequence (DNA): TGTGCCAGCTCACCGGGACAGGGGATCGGGGAGCTGTTTTTT.

The chain couples TRBV18 to TRBJ1-2, with 7 bases fitting TRBD1. Germline values: CDR1 KGHSH, CDR2 LQKENI. Trimming at V came to 3 bases and at J to 4 bases, leaving 2 bases not matched to a gene. The CDR3 consists of 13 residues. As DNA, the CDR3 is TGTGCCAGCTCACCGGAGGGGGCCTATGGCTACACCTTC. Residues: CASSPEGAYGYTF.

The CDR3 nucleotides are TGTGCCAGTAGTATCCGGGGACAGCAAGAGACCCAGTACTTC. It is translated as CASSIRGQQETQYF. The chain has TRBV19 and TRBJ2-5, with 7 bases aligning to TRBD1. Germline CDR1 LNHDA, CDR2 SQIVND (reference sequence). The ends lost 3 bases at V and 2 bases at J; junction bases unmatched: 3. This CDR3 spans 14 amino acids.

The V gene is TRBV10-1, the J gene TRBJ2-7; no clear D. Germline CDR1 is WNHNN and CDR2 is SYGVQD (reference sequence). With 3 bases removed from V and 1 base from J, the gap between germline ends came to 7 bases. This CDR3 is 13 amino acids long. The CDR3 DNA sequence: TGCGCCAGCAGTGACCTTGGGTCCTACGAGCAGTACTTC. Translation gives CASSDLGSYEQYF.

The chain joins TRBV5-6 to TRBJ1-1; D unclear. The CDR3 contains 13 residues. Trimming pared 4 bases from V and 1 base from J, leaving 8 bases between. Germline V CDR1 and CDR2: SGHDT, YYEEEE. This CDR3 reads CASSPWRNTEAFF. CDR3 nucleotide sequence: TGTGCCAGCAGCCCTTGGAGGAACACTGAAGCTTTCTTT. Together with reference TRBV5-6 and TRBJ1-1, the CDR3 gives the full variable domain: DAGVTQSPTHLIKTRGQQVTLRCSPKSGHDTVSWYQQALGQGPQFIFQYYEEEERQRGNFPDRFSGHQFPNYSSELNVNALLLGDSALYLCASSPWRNTEAFFGQGTRLTVV.

The chain combines TRBV4-2 with TRBJ2-2, with a tentative D call TRBD2 (6 bases). Trimming stripped 0 bases from V and 1 base from J, with 15 bases between. There are 18 residues in the CDR3. CDR1 is LGHNA, CDR2 YNFKEQ, per germline. This chain's CDR3 is CASSQDLGEEGNTGELFF. The CDR3 DNA follows: TGTGCCAGCAGCCAAGACCTAGGGGAGGAGGGGAACACCGGGGAGCTGTTTTTT.

The chain joins TRBV4-1 to TRBJ2-5; TRBD1 aligns across 9 bases. V lost 3 bases and J lost 2; bases outside the gene matches: 4. Germline V gene lookup returns CDR1 MGHRA and CDR2 YSYEKL. The CDR3 extends over 15 amino acids. The CDR3, as DNA: TGCGCCAGCAGCCATCGGGACAGGGAACAAGAGACCCAGTACTTC. This encodes CASSHRDREQETQYF.

This sequence joins TRBV6-5 and TRBJ1-2; the D is unclear. The CDR3 is 13 residues long. Germline V gene lookup returns CDR1 MNHEY and CDR2 SVGAGI. The V gene lost 5 bases and the J gene lost 8 bases, with 15 bases spanning the gap. For the CDR3, the DNA is TGTGCCAGCAGTAACGGGCCTTATCAGGGCTACACCTTC. Translation gives CASSNGPYQGYTF.